The 12 T cell receptor beta chains listed next were all sequenced from one sample in a study of blood T cell repertoires in COVID-19. Sequencing was performed with immunoSEQ multiplex PCR; in TCRdb, only in-frame clones are kept and a portion is missing. Among about 200,000 clones, 65% to 90% were seen once, and the ten largest hold 5.9%. What was sequenced was peripheral blood. The source of these receptors is a man at least 80 years old with acute or convalescent COVID-19.

The rearrangement links TRBV6-6 to TRBJ1-5; TRBD1 aligns across 8 bases. Germline values: CDR1 MNHNY, CDR2 SVGAGI (reference sequence). The junction had 7 bases not matched to a gene; V was cut back by 10 bases and J by 5 bases. CDR3 length equals 13 residues. CDR3 DNA sequence: TGTGCCACCACGGAACAGGGGGATCAGCCCCAGCATTTT. This encodes CATTEQGDQPQHF.

V is TRBV6-5 and J is TRBJ1-5, with a tentative D call TRBD1 (5 bases). Germline CDR1 is MNHEY and CDR2 is SVGAGI. This CDR3 is 13 amino acids long. V was trimmed by 4 bases and J by 7 bases, leaving 11 bases between them. The DNA of the CDR3 is TGTGCCAGCAGTTCCACCGACAGACAGCCCCAGCATTTT. This sequence encodes CASSSTDRQPQHF.

The chain has TRBV4-1 and TRBJ1-6; 7 bases match TRBD1. V lost 5 bases and J lost 13; bases outside the gene matches: 8. Germline V lookup: CDR1 MGHRA, CDR2 YSYEKL. The CDR3 length is 13 residues. The DNA for the CDR3 is TGCGCCAGCAGCACACTTACAGGGGATCCCCTCCACTTT. Amino acid sequence: CASSTLTGDPLHF.

This clone came up a few times. The rearrangement links TRBV10-2 to TRBJ2-2, with TRBD2 matching 8 bases. This CDR3 comprises 16 residues. The germline CDR1 and CDR2 sequences are WSHSY and SAAADI. V dropped 6 bases and J dropped 8; count of bases not matched to a gene: 14. The CDR3 protein is CASSPVGGRSSGELFF. The CDR3 DNA reads as TGCGCCAGCAGCCCCGTGGGCGGGAGGAGTAGTGGGGAGCTGTTTTTT.

The CDR3 DNA is TGTGCCAGTAAGCCGGGAAAAGGGATTTCCCAAGAGACCCAGTACTTC. Amino acids: CASKPGKGISQETQYF. The rearrangement links TRBV19 to TRBJ2-5, with D possibly TRBD2 on 5 matching bases. Looked up from germline, CDR1 is LNHDA and CDR2 is SQIVND (reference sequence). V lost 7 bases to trimming and J lost 1 base, with 19 bases between them. This CDR3 comprises 16 residues. The complete variable domain, with remaining parts taken from reference TRBV19 and TRBJ2-5, reads DGGITQSPKYLFRKEGQNVTLSCEQNLNHDAMYWYRQDPGQGLRLIYYSQIVNDFQKGDIAEGYSVSREKKESFPLTVTSAQKNPTAFYLCASKPGKGISQETQYFGPGTRLLVL.

The chain recombines TRBV6-5 with TRBJ1-6; 7 bases fit TRBD1. The junction had 7 bases not matched to a gene; V was cut back by 7 bases and J by 7 bases. Per germline, CDR1 MNHEY and CDR2 SVGAGI. CDR3 length: 14 residues. Here the CDR3 DNA reads TGTGCCAGCATTACGACAGGGAGAAATTCACCCCTCCACTTT. This encodes CASITTGRNSPLHF.

The V and J genes are TRBV6-6 and TRBJ1-6; TRBD1 matches at 11 bases. This CDR3 has 16 amino acids. V gave up 6 bases and J gave up 9 bases; unmatched junction bases: 10. Germline CDR1 MNHNY, CDR2 SVGAGI (reference sequence). The CDR3 loop reads CASSTTLGQGVSPLHF. Here the CDR3 DNA reads TGTGCCAGCAGCACAACCCTGGGACAGGGGGTTTCACCCCTCCACTTT.

The chain joins TRBV7-3 to TRBJ2-2; 15 bases are a match to TRBD2. CDR3 length: 18 residues. In germline, CDR1 is SGHTA, CDR2 FQGTGA. V shed 5 bases and J 5 bases; nucleotides not matched to a gene: 9. CDR3 protein: CASSASGLAGGGTGELFF. DNA for the CDR3: TGTGCCAGCAGCGCTTCGGGACTAGCGGGAGGCGGAACCGGGGAGCTGTTTTTT.

V gene TRBV18 combines with J gene TRBJ2-5; D might be TRBD1 (6 bases). The germline CDR1 and CDR2 sequences are KGHSH and LQKENI. V lost 2 bases to trimming and J lost 3 bases, with 10 bases between them. This CDR3 contains 14 residues. The CDR3, as DNA: TGTGCCAGCTCACCAAACACAGGGAAAGAGACCCAGTACTTC. Amino acids: CASSPNTGKETQYF.

V and J are TRBV5-1 and TRBJ1-6, with 9 bases identical to TRBD1. V dropped 4 bases and J dropped 5; count of bases not matched to a gene: 1. The CDR3 spans 14 residues. In germline, CDR1 is SGHRS, CDR2 YFSETQ. CDR3 amino acids: CASSRTGDNSPLHF. The CDR3 nucleotides are TGCGCCAGCAGCCGGACAGGGGATAATTCACCCCTCCACTTT.

The rearrangement links TRBV10-3 to TRBJ2-5; D perhaps matches TRBD2 (8 bases). The V gene lost 3 bases and the J gene lost 4 bases, with 21 bases spanning the gap. The CDR3 loop spans 17 amino acids. Germline V lookup: CDR1 ENHRY, CDR2 SYGVKD. CDR3 in amino acids: CAISDSKGAGGGETQYF. The CDR3 nucleotides are TGTGCCATCAGTGACTCCAAGGGGGCGGGAGGAGGAGAGACCCAGTACTTC.

The DNA of the CDR3 is TGTGCCAGCAGCTTAGCCTCGGGGTACTATGGCTACACCTTC. Encoded protein: CASSLASGYYGYTF. V gene TRBV7-2 combines with J gene TRBJ1-2; D is ambiguous. The CDR3 sequence is 14 residues long. Germline V gene sequence: CDR1 SGHTA, CDR2 FQGNSA. V lost 0 bases to trimming and J lost 3 bases, with 8 bases between them.